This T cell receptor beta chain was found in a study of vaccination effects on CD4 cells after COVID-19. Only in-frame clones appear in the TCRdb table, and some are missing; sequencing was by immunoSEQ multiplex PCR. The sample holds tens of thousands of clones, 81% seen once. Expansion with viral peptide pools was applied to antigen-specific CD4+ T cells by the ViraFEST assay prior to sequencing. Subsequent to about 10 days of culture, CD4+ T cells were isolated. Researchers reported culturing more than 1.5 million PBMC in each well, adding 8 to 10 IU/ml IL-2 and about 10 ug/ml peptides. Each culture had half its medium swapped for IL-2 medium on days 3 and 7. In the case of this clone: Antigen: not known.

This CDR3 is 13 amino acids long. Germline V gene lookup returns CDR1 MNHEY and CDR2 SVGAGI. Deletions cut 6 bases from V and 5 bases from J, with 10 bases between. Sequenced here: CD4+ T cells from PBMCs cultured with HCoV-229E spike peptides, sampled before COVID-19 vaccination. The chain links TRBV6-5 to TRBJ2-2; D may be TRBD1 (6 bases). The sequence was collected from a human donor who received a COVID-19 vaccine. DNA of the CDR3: TGTGCCAGCAGGACAGGACCGACCGGGGAGCTGTTTTTT. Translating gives CASRTGPTGELFF.